The text below deals with one TCR beta chain. The data were obtained in a study of T cell changes during pregnancy in multiple sclerosis. V dropped 4 bases and J dropped 10; count of bases not matched to a gene: 7. CDR1 is SGHRS, CDR2 YFSETQ, per germline. CDR3 length: 13 residues. Data came from immunoSEQ multiplex PCR; TCRdb stores just in-frame clones and leaves some out. The sample has roughly 72,000 clones; more than 70% are singletons. The receptor comes from a female donor in good health, enrolled as a control in a pregnancy study. This chain links TRBV5-1 with TRBJ2-1, with 8 bases that match TRBD1. The sequencing here drew on peripheral blood, taken in the first trimester of pregnancy. CDR3 sequence reads: CASSGTGEGEQFF. The CDR3 DNA is TGCGCCAGCAGCGGGACAGGTGAGGGAGAGCAGTTCTTC.